Listed below are T cell receptor beta chains from one sample, sequenced in a study of blood T cells in healthy people across ages. TCRdb independently ran MiXCR on the 5' RACE reads; one entry per CDR3 protein. Of roughly 930,000 distinct CDR3 sequences listed, about 48% are singletons. Sample: blood. These receptors originate from a young man in good health. The CDR3 runs from the conserved cysteine through the conserved F or W. The D gene is left open where the match is weak. A row's size may be missing; if present it is once, few, many or a size class.

V	D	size	J	CDR3	DNA
TRBV14	TRBD2	.	TRBJ2-3	CASSQDVGLAGAHRDTQYF	TGTGCCAGCAGCCAAGATGTCGGGCTAGCGGGGGCCCACCGGGATACGCAGTATTTT
TRBV3-1	.	.	TRBJ1-2	CASSQKPYGYTF	TGTGCCAGCAGCCAAAAACCCTATGGCTACACCTTC
TRBV13	TRBD1	.	TRBJ1-4	CASSASGTGGRANEKLFF	TGTGCCAGCAGCGCCTCCGGGACAGGGGGTAGGGCTAATGAAAAACTGTTTTTT
TRBV30	.	many	TRBJ2-5	CAWSVREKETQYF	TGTGCCTGGAGTGTAAGGGAGAAGGAGACCCAGTACTTC
TRBV5-1	.	.	TRBJ2-7	CASSLDGGGKVYEQYF	TGCGCCAGCAGCTTGGATGGTGGGGGGAAAGTCTACGAGCAGTACTTC
TRBV27	TRBD1	.	TRBJ1-2	CASRVTGGSSYGYTF	TGTGCCAGCAGAGTGACAGGGGGCTCTAGCTATGGCTACACCTTC
TRBV28	.	few	TRBJ2-2	CASSPGFANTGELFF	TGTGCCAGCAGTCCAGGGTTCGCGAACACCGGGGAGCTGTTTTTT
TRBV4-1	TRBD2	few	TRBJ2-1	CASSQDERGGLDEQFF	TGCGCCAGCAGCCAAGATGAGCGGGGGGGCTTGGATGAGCAGTTCTTC
TRBV28	.	.	TRBJ2-7	CASTREVLLGYEQYF	TGTGCCAGCACCCGAGAGGTTCTCCTCGGCTACGAGCAGTACTTC
TRBV20-1	TRBD1	.	TRBJ2-3	CSAPDRVGTDTQYF	TGCAGTGCTCCTGACAGGGTGGGAACAGATACGCAGTATTTT
TRBV29-1	TRBD1	.	TRBJ1-1	CSATRGRDTEAFF	TGCAGCGCAACCAGGGGGCGGGACACTGAAGCTTTCTTT
TRBV20-1	.	.	TRBJ1-5	CSARSQGNQPQHF	TGCAGTGCCAGGAGTCAGGGCAATCAGCCCCAGCATTTT
TRBV5-1	.	.	TRBJ2-3	CASSLRHVTDTQYF	TGCGCCAGCAGCTTGCGGCACGTCACAGATACGCAGTATTTT
TRBV28	.	few	TRBJ2-7	CASSQYEQYF	TGTGCCAGCAGTCAGTACGAGCAGTACTTC
TRBV7-8	.	.	TRBJ2-7	CASSLVQGVNYEQYF	TGTGCCAGCAGCTTAGTTCAAGGGGTAAACTACGAGCAGTACTTC
TRBV5-1	TRBD2	few	TRBJ2-3	CASRGLAGSSTDTQYF	TGCGCCAGCAGAGGCCTAGCGGGTTCTAGCACAGATACGCAGTATTTT
TRBV6-1	TRBD1	few	TRBJ2-1	CASSEPGQGSYNEQFF	TGTGCCAGCAGTGAACCGGGACAGGGCTCCTACAATGAGCAGTTCTTC
TRBV6-5	.	.	TRBJ2-5	CASSYSNPGETQYF	TGTGCCAGCAGTTACTCGAATCCTGGAGAGACCCAGTACTTC
TRBV6-5	.	once	TRBJ2-1	CASSYSRGSYNGQFF	TGTGCCAGCAGTTACTCGAGGGGTTCCTACAATGGGCAGTTCTTC
TRBV28	.	.	TRBJ1-2	CASKVQTGMGYTF	TGTGCCAGCAAAGTCCAGACCGGAATGGGCTACACCTTC
TRBV29-1	.	.	TRBJ2-5	CSAKGGETQYF	TGCAGCGCGAAGGGCGGGGAGACCCAGTACTTC
TRBV6-2/TRBV6-3	TRBD1	.	TRBJ1-1	CASSGTARGGTEAFF	TGTGCCAGCAGCGGGACAGCACGCGGAGGGACTGAAGCTTTCTTT
TRBV7-2	.	few	TRBJ2-1	CASSLGAVTYNEQFF	TGTGCCAGCAGCTTAGGAGCGGTTACCTACAATGAGCAGTTCTTC
TRBV21-1	.	.	TRBJ2-1	CASSKEGWTGSSYNEQFF	TGTGCCAGCAGCAAAGAAGGGTGGACAGGGAGCTCCTACAATGAGCAGTTCTTC
TRBV3-1	TRBD1	.	TRBJ1-6	CASRDDRGNSPLHF	TGTGCCAGCAGAGACGACAGGGGGAATTCACCCCTCCACTTT
TRBV14	TRBD2	.	TRBJ2-1	CASSQTAGVYNEQFF	TGTGCCAGCAGCCAGACAGCGGGGGTATACAATGAGCAGTTCTTC
TRBV27	.	.	TRBJ2-7	CASSSNMAPYEQYF	TGTGCCAGCAGTTCAAACATGGCCCCTTACGAGCAGTACTTC
TRBV3-1	TRBD1	few	TRBJ1-2	CASSQGTGDGYTF	TGTGCCAGCAGCCAAGGGACAGGGGATGGCTACACCTTC
TRBV11-2	.	few	TRBJ2-2	CASSQEGRVSGELFF	TGTGCCAGCAGCCAAGAGGGCAGGGTGTCCGGGGAGCTGTTTTTT
TRBV6-2/TRBV6-3	TRBD2	few	TRBJ2-7	CASTGGTSSDEQYF	TGTGCCAGCACCGGGGGGACTAGCAGCGACGAGCAGTACTTC
TRBV7-8	TRBD2	.	TRBJ2-3	CASSLDRLAGGHEDTQYF	TGTGCCAGCAGCTTAGATAGATTAGCGGGGGGGCACGAAGATACGCAGTATTTT
TRBV6-5	TRBD1	few	TRBJ2-7	CASSYSVARDSTYEQYF	TGTGCCAGCAGTTACTCGGTCGCCAGGGACAGCACCTACGAGCAGTACTTC
TRBV29-1	.	.	TRBJ2-7	CSVELQNYEQYF	TGCAGCGTTGAACTACAGAACTACGAGCAGTACTTC
TRBV7-2	.	.	TRBJ2-1	CASSLYHVQFF	TGTGCCAGCAGCTTATACCATGTGCAGTTCTTC
TRBV5-6	.	few	TRBJ2-3	CASSQSGSTDTQYF	TGTGCCAGCAGTCAGTCGGGGAGCACAGATACGCAGTATTTT
TRBV7-2	TRBD2	.	TRBJ2-7	CASSAGTSLHEQYF	TGTGCCAGCAGCGCCGGGACTAGCCTTCACGAGCAGTACTTC
TRBV6-5	.	.	TRBJ1-1	CASSRRTGGEAFF	TGTGCCAGCTCCCGCCGAACGGGGGGTGAAGCTTTCTTT
TRBV28	TRBD2	few	TRBJ2-3	CASSSLAAIGTDTQYF	TGTGCCAGCAGTTCCCTAGCGGCAATCGGCACAGATACGCAGTATTTT
TRBV6-5	.	few	TRBJ1-4	CASSFGLYGREKLFF	TGTGCCAGCAGTTTTGGGCTCTACGGGCGTGAAAAACTGTTTTTT
TRBV4-1	TRBD1	few	TRBJ1-2	CASSQERTGGVYGYTF	TGCGCCAGCAGCCAAGAGCGGACAGGGGGCGTCTATGGCTACACCTTC
TRBV20-1	TRBD2	few	TRBJ2-1	CSALAGGPGNNEQFF	TGCAGTGCTCTAGCGGGGGGGCCCGGTAACAATGAGCAGTTCTTC
TRBV29-1	TRBD1	once	TRBJ2-7	CSVELQGGEQYF	TGCAGCGTGGAACTACAGGGGGGCGAGCAGTACTTC
TRBV6-5	TRBD2	few	TRBJ2-7	CASSYEPGGSYEQYF	TGTGCCAGCAGTTACGAGCCGGGGGGTTCCTACGAGCAGTACTTC
TRBV9	.	few	TRBJ1-1	CASSVGGENTEAFF	TGTGCCAGCAGCGTAGGCGGGGAGAACACTGAAGCTTTCTTT
TRBV12-3/TRBV12-4	TRBD2	few	TRBJ2-5	CASSFPGLGSRTQYF	TGTGCCAGCAGTTTCCCCGGACTAGGTTCACGGACCCAGTACTTC
TRBV6-5	.	.	TRBJ1-1	CASSDTRDTEAFF	TGTGCCAGCAGTGATACCAGGGACACTGAAGCTTTCTTT
TRBV12-3/TRBV12-4	.	many	TRBJ2-3	CASSLGSGDTQYF	TGTGCCAGCAGTTTAGGATCGGGGGATACGCAGTATTTT
TRBV6-6	TRBD1	few	TRBJ2-7	CASSYPGTGTYEQYF	TGTGCCAGCAGTTACCCTGGGACAGGGACCTACGAGCAGTACTTC
TRBV7-2	.	.	TRBJ2-7	CASSLFASYEQYF	TGTGCCAGCAGCTTATTCGCTTCCTACGAGCAGTACTTC
TRBV12-3/TRBV12-4	.	.	TRBJ2-3	CASSLAGIRGTDTQYF	TGTGCCAGCAGTTTGGCAGGGATCAGGGGCACAGATACGCAGTATTTT
TRBV15	.	.	TRBJ1-4	CATSRVAGGANEKLFF	TGTGCCACCAGCAGAGTCGCGGGGGGTGCTAATGAAAAACTGTTTTTT
TRBV18	.	.	TRBJ2-7	CASSPPGQGGNEQYF	TGTGCCAGCTCACCACCTGGCCAGGGAGGCAACGAGCAGTACTTC
TRBV14	.	.	TRBJ2-1	CASSQEGAEQFF	TGTGCCAGCAGCCAAGAAGGGGCTGAGCAGTTCTTC
TRBV25-1	TRBD2	.	TRBJ2-5	CVSSDFRGGDPGTQYF	TGTGTCAGCAGTGACTTTCGCGGGGGTGACCCCGGGACCCAGTACTTC
TRBV30	TRBD2	.	TRBJ2-3	CAWSEGLAGVGDTQYF	TGTGCCTGGAGTGAAGGACTAGCGGGGGTTGGGGATACGCAGTATTTT